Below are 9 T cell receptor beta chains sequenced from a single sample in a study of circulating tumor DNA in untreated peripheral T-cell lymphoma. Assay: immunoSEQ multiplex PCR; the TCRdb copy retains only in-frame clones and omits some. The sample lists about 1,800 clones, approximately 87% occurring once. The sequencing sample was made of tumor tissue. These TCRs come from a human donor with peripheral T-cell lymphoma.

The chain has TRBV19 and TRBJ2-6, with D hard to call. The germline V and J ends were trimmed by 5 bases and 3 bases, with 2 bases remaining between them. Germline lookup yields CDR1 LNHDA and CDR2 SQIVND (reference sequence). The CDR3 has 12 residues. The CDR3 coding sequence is TGTGCCAGTAGTTATGGGGCCAACGTCCTGACTTTC. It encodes CASSYGANVLTF.

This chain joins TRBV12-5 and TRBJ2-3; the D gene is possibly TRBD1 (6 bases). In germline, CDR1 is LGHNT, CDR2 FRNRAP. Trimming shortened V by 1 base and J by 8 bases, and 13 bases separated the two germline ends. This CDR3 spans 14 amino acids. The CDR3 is CASGLEDEGGTQYF. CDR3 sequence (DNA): TGTGCTAGTGGTTTGGAGGACGAAGGGGGTACGCAGTATTTT. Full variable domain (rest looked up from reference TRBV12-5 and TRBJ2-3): DARVTQTPRHKVTEMGQEVTMRCQPILGHNTVFWYRQTMMQGLELLAYFRNRAPLDDSGMPKDRFSAEMPDATLATLKIQPSEPRDSAVYFCASGLEDEGGTQYFGPGTRLTVL.

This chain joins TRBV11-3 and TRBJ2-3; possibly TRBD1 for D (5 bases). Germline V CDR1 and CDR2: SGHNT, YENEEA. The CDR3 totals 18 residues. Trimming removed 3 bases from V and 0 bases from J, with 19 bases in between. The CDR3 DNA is TGTGCCAGCAGCTTTGGTCCAGGGCTCGTATCTAGCACAGATACGCAGTATTTT. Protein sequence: CASSFGPGLVSSTDTQYF.

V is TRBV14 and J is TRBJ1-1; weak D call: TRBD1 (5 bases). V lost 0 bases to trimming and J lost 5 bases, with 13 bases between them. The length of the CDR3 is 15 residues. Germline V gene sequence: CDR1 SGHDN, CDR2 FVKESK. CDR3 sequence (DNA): TGTGCCAGCAGCCAAGATTTCAGGGAAGGGACTGAAGCTTTCTTT. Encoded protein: CASSQDFREGTEAFF.

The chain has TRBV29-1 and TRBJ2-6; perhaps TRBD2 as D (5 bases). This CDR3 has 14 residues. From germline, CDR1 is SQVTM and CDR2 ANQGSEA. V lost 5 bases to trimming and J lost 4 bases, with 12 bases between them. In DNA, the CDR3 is TGCAGCGTTCGGGCGGGCGCGGGGGCCAACGTCCTGACTTTC. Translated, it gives CSVRAGAGANVLTF.

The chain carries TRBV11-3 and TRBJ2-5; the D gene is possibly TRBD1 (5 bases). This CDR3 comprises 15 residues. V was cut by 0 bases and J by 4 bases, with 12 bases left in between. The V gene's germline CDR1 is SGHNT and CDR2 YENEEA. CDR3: CASSLDRGRAETQYF. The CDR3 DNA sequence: TGTGCCAGCAGCTTAGATCGAGGCAGGGCAGAGACCCAGTACTTC.

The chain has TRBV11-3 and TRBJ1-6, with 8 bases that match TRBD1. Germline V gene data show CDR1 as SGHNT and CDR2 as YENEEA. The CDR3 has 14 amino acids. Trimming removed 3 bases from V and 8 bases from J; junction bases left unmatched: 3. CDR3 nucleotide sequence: TGTGCCAGCAGCTTGGGACAGGAAGATTCACCCCTCCACTTT. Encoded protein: CASSLGQEDSPLHF.

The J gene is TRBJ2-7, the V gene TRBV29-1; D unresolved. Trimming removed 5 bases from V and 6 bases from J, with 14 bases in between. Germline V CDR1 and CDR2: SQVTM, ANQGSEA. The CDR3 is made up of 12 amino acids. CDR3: CSVPGLVGEQYF. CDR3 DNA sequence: TGCAGCGTTCCCGGCCTCGTGGGCGAGCAGTACTTC.

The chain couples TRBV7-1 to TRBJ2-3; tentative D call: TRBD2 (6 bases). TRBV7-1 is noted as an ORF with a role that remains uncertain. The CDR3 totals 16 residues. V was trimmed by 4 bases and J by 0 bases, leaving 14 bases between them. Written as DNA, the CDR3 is TGTGCCAGCAGCTTACACCCGGGGGTCAGCACAGATACGCAGTATTTT. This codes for CASSLHPGVSTDTQYF.